What follows are 9 T cell receptor beta chains derived from one specimen sequenced in a study of Ad26.COV2.S vaccination and SARS-CoV-2 variants. Produced via immunoSEQ multiplex PCR; TCRdb's table is partial and in-frame only. In the table there are 350,000 to 450,000 clones, roughly 94% of which are singletons. The sequencing here drew on peripheral blood, taken after recovery from COVID-19. The receptors were gathered from a human donor who had recovered from COVID-19.

The V and J genes are TRBV5-4 and TRBJ2-3; 7 nucleotides align to TRBD2. Germline V gene lookup returns CDR1 SGHNT and CDR2 YYREEE (reference sequence). This CDR3 region has 15 residues. Trimming cost V 0 bases and J 3 bases; bases outside gene matches: 4. CDR3 bases: TGTGCCAGCAGCTTGGCTGGGGGGGAGACAGATACGCAGTATTTT. Translation: CASSLAGGETDTQYF.

This sequence joins TRBV27 and TRBJ1-6; 7 bases agree with TRBD1. Germline V gives CDR1 MNHEY, CDR2 SMNVEV (reference sequence). The ends lost 6 bases at V and 8 bases at J; junction bases unmatched: 10. This CDR3 comprises 15 residues. The CDR3 DNA is TGTGCCAGCAGCCCCCCAGGGGGTTTGCATTCACCCCTCCACTTT. Its translation: CASSPPGGLHSPLHF.

This clone was recorded a few times. The V call is TRBV4-1, the J call TRBJ1-6; 9 positions match TRBD1. The V gene end was trimmed by 6 bases and the J gene end by 7 bases; junction bases not matched to a gene: 4. There are 14 residues in the CDR3. Germline-derived CDR1 and CDR2 are MGHRA and YSYEKL. This chain's CDR3 is CASRGTGYNSPLHF. CDR3 DNA: TGCGCCAGCAGGGGGACAGGGTACAATTCACCCCTCCACTTT.

In regard to this clone: The sample carries other DNA sequences with the same CDR3. The V and J genes are TRBV9 and TRBJ1-1; D gene uncertain. The CDR3 consists of 13 residues. The V gene lost 3 bases and the J gene lost 1 base, with 7 bases spanning the gap. The V gene's germline CDR1 is SGDLS and CDR2 YYNGEE. The CDR3 DNA is TGTGCCAGCAGCGCAGGCGGGAACACTGAAGCTTTCTTT. This codes for CASSAGGNTEAFF. Full variable domain (outside the CDR3, taken from reference TRBV9 and TRBJ1-1): DSGVTQTPKHLITATGQRVTLRCSPRSGDLSVYWYQQSLDQGLQFLIQYYNGEERAKGNILERFSAQQFPDLHSELNLSSLELGDSALYFCASSAGGNTEAFFGQGTRLTVV.

The genes are TRBV7-3 and TRBJ2-5; TRBD2 matches at 12 bases. The germline V gene has CDR1 SGHTA and CDR2 FQGTGA. V lost 5 bases and J lost 5; bases outside the gene matches: 6. The CDR3 consists of 15 residues. The CDR3 region is CASSPSGGAVETQYF. CDR3 nucleotide sequence: TGTGCCAGCAGCCCTAGCGGGGGGGCCGTGGAGACCCAGTACTTC. Using reference TRBV7-3 and TRBJ2-5 for the parts outside the CDR3, the full variable domain is GAGVSQTPSNKVTEKGKYVELRCDPISGHTALYWYRQSLGQGPEFLIYFQGTGAADDSGLPNDRFFAVRPEGSVSTLKIQRTERGDSAVYLCASSPSGGAVETQYFGPGTRLLVL.

The chain combines TRBV27 with TRBJ1-1, with TRBD1 as a possible D gene (5 bases). The germline gives CDR1 MNHEY, CDR2 SMNVEV (reference sequence). The CDR3 totals 12 residues. V lost 2 bases to trimming and J lost 14 bases, with 15 bases between them. CDR3 nucleotides: TGTGCCAGCAGTTTAAAGAGGGGTGACCAATTCTTT. It specifies CASSLKRGDQFF.

In the case of this clone: This CDR3 is also generated by other DNA sequences in the sample. The rearrangement uses TRBV6-2 or TRBV6-3 and TRBJ2-1, with a possible D match to TRBD2 (5 bases). The CDR3 runs 15 residues. Germline assignment: CDR1 MNHEY and CDR2 SVGEGT. Trimming took 0 bases from V and 0 from J, leaving 6 bases between them. The CDR3 is CASSYSGSSYNEQFF. The CDR3 nucleotides are TGTGCCAGCAGTTACTCGGGGAGCTCCTACAATGAGCAGTTCTTC.

This sequence joins TRBV2 and TRBJ1-2; the D is unclear. Trimming left V 6 bases short and J 7 bases short, with 9 bases between. CDR1 and CDR2 from the germline V gene are SNHLY and FYNNEI. The CDR3 extends over 11 amino acids. The CDR3 bases are TGTGCCAGCAGGTATCAGGTTGGCTACACCTTC. This gives the protein CASRYQVGYTF.

The V and J genes are TRBV5-1 and TRBJ2-5; 9 bases line up with TRBD1. V trimming: 4 bases; J trimming: 4 bases; junction bases outside the gene matches: 11. Per the germline V gene, CDR1 is SGHRS and CDR2 is YFSETQ. The CDR3 covers 16 residues. The CDR3 DNA reads as TGCGCCAGCAGCCCGCAACAGGGGGCGAGAGGAGAGACCCAGTACTTC. It specifies CASSPQQGARGETQYF.